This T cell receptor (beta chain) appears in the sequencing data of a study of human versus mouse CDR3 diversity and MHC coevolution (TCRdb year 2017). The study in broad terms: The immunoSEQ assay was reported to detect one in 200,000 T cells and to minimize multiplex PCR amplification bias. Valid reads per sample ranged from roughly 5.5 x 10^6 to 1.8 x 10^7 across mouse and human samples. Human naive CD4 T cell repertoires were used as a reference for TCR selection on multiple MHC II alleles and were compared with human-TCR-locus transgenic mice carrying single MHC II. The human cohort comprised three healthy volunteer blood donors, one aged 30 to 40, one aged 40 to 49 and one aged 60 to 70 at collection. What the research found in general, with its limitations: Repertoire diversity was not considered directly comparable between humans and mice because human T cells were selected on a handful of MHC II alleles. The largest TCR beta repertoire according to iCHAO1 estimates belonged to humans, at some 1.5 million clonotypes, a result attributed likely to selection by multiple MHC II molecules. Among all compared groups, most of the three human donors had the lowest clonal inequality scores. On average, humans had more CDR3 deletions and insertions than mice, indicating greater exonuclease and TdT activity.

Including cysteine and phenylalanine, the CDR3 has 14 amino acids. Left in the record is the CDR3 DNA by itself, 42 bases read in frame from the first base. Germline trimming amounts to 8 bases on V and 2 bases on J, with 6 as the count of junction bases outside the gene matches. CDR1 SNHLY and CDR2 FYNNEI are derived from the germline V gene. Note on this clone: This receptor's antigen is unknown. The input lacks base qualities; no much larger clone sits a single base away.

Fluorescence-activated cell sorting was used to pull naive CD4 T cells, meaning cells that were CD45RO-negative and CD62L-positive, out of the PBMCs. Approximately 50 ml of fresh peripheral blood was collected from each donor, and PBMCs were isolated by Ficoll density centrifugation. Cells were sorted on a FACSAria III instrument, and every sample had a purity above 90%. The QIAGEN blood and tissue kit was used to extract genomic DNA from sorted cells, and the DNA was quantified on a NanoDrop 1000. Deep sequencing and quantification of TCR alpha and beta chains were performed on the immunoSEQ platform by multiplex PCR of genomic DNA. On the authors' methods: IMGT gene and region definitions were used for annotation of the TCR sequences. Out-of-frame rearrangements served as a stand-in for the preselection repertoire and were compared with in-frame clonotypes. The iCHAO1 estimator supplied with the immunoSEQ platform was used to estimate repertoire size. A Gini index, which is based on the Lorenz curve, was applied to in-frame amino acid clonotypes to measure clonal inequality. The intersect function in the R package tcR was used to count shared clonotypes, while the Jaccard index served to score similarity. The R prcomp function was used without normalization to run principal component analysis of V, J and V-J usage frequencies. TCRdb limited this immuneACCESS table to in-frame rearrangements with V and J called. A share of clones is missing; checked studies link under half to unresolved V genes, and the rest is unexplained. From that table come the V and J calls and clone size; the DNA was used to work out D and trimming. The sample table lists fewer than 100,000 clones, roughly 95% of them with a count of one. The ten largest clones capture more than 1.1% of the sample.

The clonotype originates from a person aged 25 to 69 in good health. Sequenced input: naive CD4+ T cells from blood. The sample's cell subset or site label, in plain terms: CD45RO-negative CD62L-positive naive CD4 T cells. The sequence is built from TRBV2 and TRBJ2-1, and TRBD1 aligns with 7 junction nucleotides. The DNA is TGTGCCAGCGGTCGCACAGGGGCCTACAATGAGCAGTTCTTC. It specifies CASGRTGAYNEQFF.